The next 9 T cell receptor beta chains were all read from a single sample in a study of T cells in Graves' hyperthyroidism and ophthalmopathy. Amplified TCR beta CDR3 regions came from RNA transcripts. The HTBI primer set was used in a first-round RT-PCR of the TCR CDR3. TCRdb ran MiXCR on the multiplex PCR reads and lists one entry per CDR3 protein. The sample shows hundreds of thousands of distinct CDR3 sequences, about 14% of them seen only once. Source material: blood. Receptors originate from a woman aged 25-40 years with Graves' hyperthyroidism that later progressed to Graves' ophthalmopathy.

This clonotype was observed many times. V gene TRBV7-2 combines with J gene TRBJ2-7, with D perhaps matching TRBD1 or TRBD2 (5 bases each). This CDR3 has 12 amino acids. Germline lookup yields CDR1 SGHTA and CDR2 FQGNSA. V was trimmed by 1 base and J by 5 bases, leaving 6 bases between them. The CDR3 nucleotides are TGTGCCAGCAGCTTAGGAGGGGACGAGCAGTACTTC. Amino acid sequence: CASSLGGDEQYF.

The table lists this clonotype with many counts. The genes are TRBV10-3 and TRBJ2-7; perhaps TRBD1 as D (7 bases). In germline, CDR1 is ENHRY, CDR2 SYGVKD. The CDR3 spans 13 residues. Trimming removed 6 bases from V and 6 bases from J, with 15 bases in between. CDR3 in DNA: TGTGCCATCAGAGGCCATCAGGGGGGCGAGCAGTACTTC. This translates into CAIRGHQGGEQYF.

The chain combines TRBV12-3 or TRBV12-4 with TRBJ2-2, with D possibly being TRBD1 (6 bases). This CDR3 has 15 residues. V dropped 7 bases and J dropped 0 bases, with 12 bases sitting between them. CDR3 loop: CASTTGLTNTGELFF. In DNA, the CDR3 is TGTGCCAGCACCACAGGGTTGACGAACACCGGGGAGCTGTTTTTT.

This clonotype was observed a handful of times. The genes are TRBV6-1 and TRBJ2-7; TRBD2 matches at 7 bases. The trim removed 5 bases at V and 4 bases at J, leaving 11 bases unmatched. Germline loops: CDR1 MNHNS, CDR2 SASEGT. The CDR3 runs to 15 residues. This CDR3 is CASSLIPSGIYEQYF. In DNA, the CDR3 is TGTGCCAGCAGTCTTATACCTAGCGGAATTTACGAGCAGTACTTC.

This clonotype came up many times. The chain has TRBV12-3 or TRBV12-4 and TRBJ2-6; 11 bases line up with TRBD1. The V gene end was trimmed by 4 bases and the J gene end by 2 bases; junction bases not matched to a gene: 4. This CDR3 spans 17 amino acids. The CDR3, as DNA: TGTGCCAGCAGTTCTGGACAGGGGGCAGCTGGGGCCAACGTCCTGACTTTC. This codes for CASSSGQGAAGANVLTF.

This clonotype was seen many times. This chain connects TRBV28 to TRBJ2-7, with D uncertain. The CDR3 consists of 13 residues. Per the germline V gene, CDR1 is MDHEN and CDR2 is SYDVKM. Trimming stripped 3 bases from V and 5 bases from J, with 11 bases between. In DNA, the CDR3 is TGTGCCAGCAGTTTCCCCCAACCGAACGAGCAGTACTTC. The encoded protein is CASSFPQPNEQYF.

Note on this clonotype: This could be a read error, since a much larger clone is one nucleotide away. The chain recombines TRBV12-3 or TRBV12-4 with TRBJ2-2; 8 bases line up with TRBD2. The CDR3 has 16 amino acids. V lost 7 bases and J lost 5; bases outside the gene matches: 12. The CDR3 sequence is CASTTVAGKGTGELFF. Written as DNA, the CDR3 is TGTGCCAGCACAACAGTAGCGGGAAAGGGGACCGGGGAGCTGTTTTTT.

This clonotype showed up many times. The V gene is TRBV7-2, the J gene TRBJ2-1, with 8 bases matching TRBD2. The ends lost 6 bases at V and 10 bases at J; junction bases unmatched: 5. The germline gives CDR1 SGHTA, CDR2 FQGNSA. The CDR3 runs to 12 residues. CDR3 protein: CASSPRLAEQFF. The CDR3 nucleotides read TGTGCCAGCAGTCCTAGACTAGCGGAGCAGTTCTTC. Complete variable domain (other parts from reference TRBV7-2 and TRBJ2-1): GAGVSQSPSNKVTEKGKDVELRCDPISGHTALYWYRQSLGQGLEFLIYFQGNSAPDKSGLPSDRFSAERTGGSVSTLTIQRTQQEDSAVYLCASSPRLAEQFFGPGTRLTVL.

This clonotype was picked up many times. V and J are TRBV9 and TRBJ2-7, with TRBD2 matching 7 bases. Germline lookup yields CDR1 SGDLS and CDR2 YYNGEE. The V and J ends lost 4 bases and 0 bases, in that order; junction bases with no gene match: 7. The CDR3 has 15 residues. CDR3 protein: CASSPWDYTSYEQYF. For the CDR3, the DNA is TGTGCCAGCAGCCCTTGGGACTACACCTCCTACGAGCAGTACTTC.